Presented here are 11 T cell receptor beta chains from one specimen sequenced in a study of human T cells and chemical hapten exposure. The time point was: patch test 3, about 24 weeks after DPC sensitization. The treatment was: therapeutic diphenylcyclopropenone sensitization with weekly scalp DPC. TCRdb reanalysed the RACE reads using MiXCR and keeps one entry per CDR3 protein. The sample includes roughly 50,000 distinct CDR3 sequences, 9.9% seen only once; the top ten take over 15%. This sample comprised whole blood, obtained in connection with sensitization to the hapten diphenylcyclopropenone (DPC). These receptors were obtained from a woman between 35 and 50 years old with alopecia areata. Some clones in this sample may be carry-over from other donors' samples.

This chain uses TRBV6-6 with TRBJ1-5; possibly TRBD1 for D (5 bases). V was cut by 5 bases and J by 12 bases, with 17 bases left in between. Germline values: CDR1 MNHNY, CDR2 SVGAGI (reference sequence). CDR3 length equals 13 residues. CDR3 DNA sequence: TGTGCCAGCAGTAGACAGTCCAATCAGGGCCAGCATTTT. It specifies CASSRQSNQGQHF.

This clonotype was seen more than once but under ten times. The gene calls are TRBV20-1 and TRBJ2-6; no clear D. CDR3 length: 14 residues. The germline gives CDR1 DFQATT, CDR2 SNEGSKA (reference sequence). Trimming took 3 bases from V and 0 from J, leaving 6 bases between them. The CDR3 sequence: CSARSLSGANVLTF. As DNA, the CDR3 is TGCAGTGCTAGGTCACTCTCTGGGGCCAACGTCCTGACTTTC.

The rearrangement uses TRBV2 and TRBJ1-2; 9 nucleotides match TRBD1. The CDR3 loop spans 16 amino acids. V shed 7 bases, J shed 2 bases, and the junction held 11 bases outside the gene matches. Germline lookup yields CDR1 SNHLY and CDR2 FYNNEI. The CDR3 DNA is TGTGCCAGCATTCCGGGACAGGGCTTAATGAACTATGGCTACACCTTC. It is translated as CASIPGQGLMNYGYTF.

This clonotype was seen ten or more times. The CDR3 reads CASSPAGAGENIQYF. As DNA, the CDR3 is TGTGCCAGCAGTCCCGCGGGAGCGGGGGAAAACATTCAGTACTTC. V and J are TRBV12-3 or TRBV12-4 and TRBJ2-4, with 8 bases aligning to TRBD2. After removal of 5 bases from V and 5 bases from J, the junction contained 8 bases not matched to a gene. The CDR3 loop spans 15 amino acids.

This clonotype was observed a few times. V gene TRBV12-3 or TRBV12-4 combines with J gene TRBJ2-5; 12 positions match TRBD2. V lost 5 bases, J lost 7 bases, and 8 bases stayed unmatched. CDR3 length: 15 amino acids. The CDR3 is CASSLLAGGMSTQYF. The DNA for the CDR3 is TGTGCCAGCAGTCTACTAGCGGGGGGCATGTCGACCCAGTACTTC.

The V gene is TRBV12-3 or TRBV12-4, the J gene TRBJ1-1, with D uncertain. There are 13 residues in the CDR3. Trimming pared 4 bases from V and 4 bases from J, leaving 10 bases between. CDR3 loop: CASSSDMPTEAFF. CDR3 DNA: TGTGCCAGCAGTTCAGACATGCCCACTGAAGCTTTCTTT.

This clonotype was observed many times. The chain combines TRBV12-3 or TRBV12-4 with TRBJ1-5; TRBD1 matches 11 bases. V dropped 8 bases and J dropped 7; count of bases not matched to a gene: 13. The CDR3 extends over 16 amino acids. The CDR3 region has the DNA TGTGCCAGCGCGAGATGGGGACAGGGGGATGACCAGCCCCAGCATTTT. It codes for CASARWGQGDDQPQHF.

This clonotype was picked up many times. The chain employs TRBV6-2 or TRBV6-3 and TRBJ2-3, with 11 nucleotides matching TRBD1. The germline V gene encodes CDR1 MNHEY and CDR2 SVGEGT. The V gene end was trimmed by 5 bases and the J gene end by 4 bases; junction bases not matched to a gene: 2. The length of the CDR3 is 14 residues. The CDR3 is CASSGQGAPDTQYF. CDR3 in DNA: TGTGCCAGCAGTGGACAGGGGGCCCCAGATACGCAGTATTTT.

This clonotype has a count of ten or more. The genes are TRBV20-1 and TRBJ1-5; possibly TRBD1 for D (6 bases). The CDR3 contains 16 residues. V was trimmed by 0 bases and J by 1 base, leaving 13 bases between them. Germline CDR1 DFQATT, CDR2 SNEGSKA (reference sequence). The CDR3 sequence is CSARDREGVSNQPQHF. DNA of the CDR3: TGCAGTGCTAGAGATCGGGAGGGGGTGAGCAATCAGCCCCAGCATTTT.

This clonotype appeared a few times. The genes are TRBV3-1 and TRBJ2-7, with TRBD2 identical over 8 bases. Germline CDR1 LGHDT, CDR2 YNNKEL (reference sequence). With V trimmed by 4 bases and J by 3 bases, 2 bases remained unmatched. This CDR3 contains 13 residues. The CDR3 sequence is CASSRSGDYEQYF. CDR3 nucleotides: TGTGCCAGCAGCCGTAGCGGGGACTACGAGCAGTACTTC.

The genes are TRBV10-3 and TRBJ2-7; 8 nucleotides align to TRBD1. V dropped 2 bases and J dropped 6; count of bases not matched to a gene: 6. The CDR3 contains 14 residues. Germline V gene sequence: CDR1 ENHRY, CDR2 SYGVKD. CDR3 residues: CAISEGQGIFEQYF. The DNA for the CDR3 is TGTGCCATCAGTGAGGGACAGGGAATCTTCGAGCAGTACTTC.